Shown below are 13 T cell receptor beta chains from a single sample sequenced in a study of T cell changes during pregnancy in multiple sclerosis. Clones were sequenced by immunoSEQ multiplex PCR, and TCRdb holds only the in-frame ones, with some missing. The sample consists of under 110,000 clones, roughly nine tenths of them appearing once. Source: peripheral blood, taken before pregnancy. These receptors all stem from a female donor with multiple sclerosis, enrolled in a pregnancy study.

The chain links TRBV5-4 to TRBJ2-3; 11 bases fit TRBD2. The V gene end was trimmed by 2 bases and the J gene end by 5 bases; junction bases not matched to a gene: 4. CDR1 SGHNT and CDR2 YYREEE come from the germline V gene (reference sequence). There are 15 residues in the CDR3. CDR3 bases: TGTGCCAGCAGCTTAACTAGCGGGGGCGTAGATACGCAGTATTTT. Encoded protein: CASSLTSGGVDTQYF. Drawing the rest from reference TRBV5-4 and TRBJ2-3, the complete variable domain is ETGVTQSPTHLIKTRGQQVTLRCSSQSGHNTVSWYQQALGQGPQFIFQYYREEENGRGNFPPRFSGLQFPNYSSELNVNALELDDSALYLCASSLTSGGVDTQYFGPGTRLTVL.

The rearrangement links TRBV2 to TRBJ2-1; maybe TRBD2 (6 bases). Trimming shortened V by 5 bases and J by 8 bases, and 16 bases separated the two germline ends. Per germline, CDR1 SNHLY and CDR2 FYNNEI. The CDR3 has 14 residues. The CDR3 coding sequence is TGTGCCAGCAGTCCCTTAGCGGTGTATGATGAGCAGTTCTTC. Translated: CASSPLAVYDEQFF.

V and J are TRBV27 and TRBJ2-2, with 9 bases that match TRBD1. Trimming took 6 bases from V and 4 from J; bases not matched to a gene: 6. CDR1 and CDR2 (germline): MNHEY, SMNVEV (reference sequence). The CDR3 is made up of 15 amino acids. The CDR3 DNA follows: TGTGCCAGCAGCCCAAACAGGGGGCTCACCGGGGAGCTGTTTTTT. Its translation: CASSPNRGLTGELFF.

The genes are TRBV6-6 and TRBJ2-5, with D possibly being TRBD2 (5 bases). Trimming pared 7 bases from V and 3 bases from J, leaving 15 bases between. Germline CDR1 MNHNY, CDR2 SVGAGI (reference sequence). The CDR3 contains 14 residues. This CDR3 reads CASTSGFGKETQYF. The CDR3 DNA sequence: TGTGCCAGCACCTCGGGGTTTGGGAAAGAGACCCAGTACTTC.

The chain is built from TRBV27 and TRBJ1-1, with TRBD1 matching 10 bases. Germline V gene data show CDR1 as MNHEY and CDR2 as SMNVEV (reference sequence). The CDR3 consists of 15 residues. With V trimmed by 6 bases and J by 2 bases, 6 bases remained unmatched. The CDR3 coding sequence is TGTGCCAGCAGCCAGAAGACAGGGGGCAACACTGAAGCTTTCTTT. Protein sequence: CASSQKTGGNTEAFF.

The chain employs TRBV5-1 and TRBJ2-1; 14 bases map to TRBD2. The germline gives CDR1 SGHRS, CDR2 YFSETQ. The CDR3 consists of 18 residues. V lost 4 bases and J lost 3; bases outside the gene matches: 9. The CDR3 region has the DNA TGCGCCAGCAGCACCGGGACTAGCGGGAGTGTTCGCTACAATGAGCAGTTCTTC. Amino acid sequence: CASSTGTSGSVRYNEQFF. The full variable domain, with the rest looked up from reference TRBV5-1 and TRBJ2-1, is KAGVTQTPRYLIKTRGQQVTLSCSPISGHRSVSWYQQTPGQGLQFLFEYFSETQRNKGNFPGRFSGRQFSNSRSEMNVSTLELGDSALYLCASSTGTSGSVRYNEQFFGPGTRLTVL.

V is TRBV28 and J is TRBJ2-7; D gene unclear. The CDR3 spans 14 residues. The germline V gene has CDR1 MDHEN and CDR2 SYDVKM. V was shortened by 6 bases and J by 5 bases, with 17 bases between the two germline ends. The CDR3 protein is CASSLPLSPDEQYF. CDR3 nucleotide sequence: TGTGCCAGCAGCCTCCCGCTCTCTCCGGACGAGCAGTACTTC. Full variable domain (remainder filled in from reference TRBV28 and TRBJ2-7): DVKVTQSSRYLVKRTGEKVFLECVQDMDHENMFWYRQDPGLGLRLIYFSYDVKMKEKGDIPEGYSVSREKKERFSLILESASTNQTSMYLCASSLPLSPDEQYFGPGTRLTVT.

The rearrangement joins TRBV28 to TRBJ2-1; 7 nucleotides agree with TRBD2. V shed 4 bases and J 2 bases; nucleotides not matched to a gene: 8. Germline lookup yields CDR1 MDHEN and CDR2 SYDVKM. This CDR3 has 16 amino acids. The CDR3, as DNA: TGTGCCAGCAGTTCGTTGACTAGCCGCGCCTACAATGAGCAGTTCTTC. As protein: CASSSLTSRAYNEQFF.

This clone was found once. The chain recombines TRBV29-1 with TRBJ2-3, with 10 bases fitting TRBD1. V shed 5 bases and J 4 bases; nucleotides not matched to a gene: 12. CDR3 length: 16 amino acids. CDR1 is SQVTM, CDR2 ANQGSEA, per germline. In DNA form, the CDR3 reads TGCAGCGTTACCGCCCTACGGGACAGGGGACCAGATACGCAGTATTTT. Translation: CSVTALRDRGPDTQYF.

The V gene is TRBV29-1, the J gene TRBJ2-3; 14 nucleotides line up with TRBD2. Germline loops: CDR1 SQVTM, CDR2 ANQGSEA. The CDR3 contains 16 residues. V gave up 1 base and J gave up 5 bases; unmatched junction bases: 5. CDR3 coding DNA: TGCAGCGTTGAAGGACTAGCGGGAGGGTCCGGAGATACGCAGTATTTT. As protein: CSVEGLAGGSGDTQYF.

The chain carries TRBV7-9 and TRBJ2-7, with D tentatively TRBD2 (7 bases). Looked up from germline, CDR1 is SEHNR and CDR2 is FQNEAQ (reference sequence). The CDR3 has 15 amino acids. The V and J ends lost 8 bases and 7 bases respectively, with 24 bases between them. CDR3 sequence reads: CASDSAGQSPGEQYF. DNA of the CDR3: TGTGCCAGCGACTCAGCGGGACAATCCCCTGGGGAGCAGTACTTC.

The chain uses TRBV18 and TRBJ2-7; D is undetermined. Germline V gene lookup returns CDR1 KGHSH and CDR2 LQKENI. The V end lost 0 bases, the J end lost 3 bases, and 12 bases lay between the germline ends. The CDR3 totals 15 residues. Here the CDR3 reads CASSPPSPRNYEQYF. CDR3 DNA sequence: TGTGCCAGCTCACCACCGTCACCGAGGAACTACGAGCAGTACTTC.

The J gene is TRBJ2-2, the V gene TRBV7-3; D unclear. The CDR3 extends over 13 amino acids. V was trimmed by 4 bases and J by 2 bases, leaving 5 bases between them. The V gene's germline CDR1 is SGHTA and CDR2 FQGTGA. The CDR3: CASSSYNTGELFF. In nucleotides, the CDR3 is TGTGCCAGCAGCTCCTATAACACCGGGGAGCTGTTTTTT.